This T cell receptor beta chain was found in a study of cytomegalovirus exposure and HLA in healthy donors. About the research overall: As released early, the data held 75 million to 90 million unique TCRs from HLA-typed donors.

A word on this clone: No antigen is known for it.

The CDR3 is 15 amino acids. Trimming took off 6 bases at V and 0 bases at J, with 14 bases between the two ends. Germline lookup yields CDR1 LNHDA and CDR2 SQIVND (reference sequence). Study results and limitations: Within the data, a cluster of highly shared sequence variants was likely a sequencing artifact. In presence/absence analyses, roughly uniform sequencing depth across donors was assumed.

PCR involved 60 Vbeta and 13 Jbeta primers. Produced via immunoSEQ multiplex PCR; TCRdb's table is partial and in-frame only. The sample carries 55,000 to 70,000 clones, more than 70% recorded once. The clonotype comes from a woman aged 30 to 39 in good health and CMV-seronegative. The chain has TRBV19 and TRBJ1-1; maybe TRBD1 (5 bases). Sequenced: PBMCs. This chain's CDR3 is CASSLGRSMNTEAFF. CDR3 DNA: TGTGCCAGTAGCCTGGGGCGAAGTATGAACACTGAAGCTTTCTTT.